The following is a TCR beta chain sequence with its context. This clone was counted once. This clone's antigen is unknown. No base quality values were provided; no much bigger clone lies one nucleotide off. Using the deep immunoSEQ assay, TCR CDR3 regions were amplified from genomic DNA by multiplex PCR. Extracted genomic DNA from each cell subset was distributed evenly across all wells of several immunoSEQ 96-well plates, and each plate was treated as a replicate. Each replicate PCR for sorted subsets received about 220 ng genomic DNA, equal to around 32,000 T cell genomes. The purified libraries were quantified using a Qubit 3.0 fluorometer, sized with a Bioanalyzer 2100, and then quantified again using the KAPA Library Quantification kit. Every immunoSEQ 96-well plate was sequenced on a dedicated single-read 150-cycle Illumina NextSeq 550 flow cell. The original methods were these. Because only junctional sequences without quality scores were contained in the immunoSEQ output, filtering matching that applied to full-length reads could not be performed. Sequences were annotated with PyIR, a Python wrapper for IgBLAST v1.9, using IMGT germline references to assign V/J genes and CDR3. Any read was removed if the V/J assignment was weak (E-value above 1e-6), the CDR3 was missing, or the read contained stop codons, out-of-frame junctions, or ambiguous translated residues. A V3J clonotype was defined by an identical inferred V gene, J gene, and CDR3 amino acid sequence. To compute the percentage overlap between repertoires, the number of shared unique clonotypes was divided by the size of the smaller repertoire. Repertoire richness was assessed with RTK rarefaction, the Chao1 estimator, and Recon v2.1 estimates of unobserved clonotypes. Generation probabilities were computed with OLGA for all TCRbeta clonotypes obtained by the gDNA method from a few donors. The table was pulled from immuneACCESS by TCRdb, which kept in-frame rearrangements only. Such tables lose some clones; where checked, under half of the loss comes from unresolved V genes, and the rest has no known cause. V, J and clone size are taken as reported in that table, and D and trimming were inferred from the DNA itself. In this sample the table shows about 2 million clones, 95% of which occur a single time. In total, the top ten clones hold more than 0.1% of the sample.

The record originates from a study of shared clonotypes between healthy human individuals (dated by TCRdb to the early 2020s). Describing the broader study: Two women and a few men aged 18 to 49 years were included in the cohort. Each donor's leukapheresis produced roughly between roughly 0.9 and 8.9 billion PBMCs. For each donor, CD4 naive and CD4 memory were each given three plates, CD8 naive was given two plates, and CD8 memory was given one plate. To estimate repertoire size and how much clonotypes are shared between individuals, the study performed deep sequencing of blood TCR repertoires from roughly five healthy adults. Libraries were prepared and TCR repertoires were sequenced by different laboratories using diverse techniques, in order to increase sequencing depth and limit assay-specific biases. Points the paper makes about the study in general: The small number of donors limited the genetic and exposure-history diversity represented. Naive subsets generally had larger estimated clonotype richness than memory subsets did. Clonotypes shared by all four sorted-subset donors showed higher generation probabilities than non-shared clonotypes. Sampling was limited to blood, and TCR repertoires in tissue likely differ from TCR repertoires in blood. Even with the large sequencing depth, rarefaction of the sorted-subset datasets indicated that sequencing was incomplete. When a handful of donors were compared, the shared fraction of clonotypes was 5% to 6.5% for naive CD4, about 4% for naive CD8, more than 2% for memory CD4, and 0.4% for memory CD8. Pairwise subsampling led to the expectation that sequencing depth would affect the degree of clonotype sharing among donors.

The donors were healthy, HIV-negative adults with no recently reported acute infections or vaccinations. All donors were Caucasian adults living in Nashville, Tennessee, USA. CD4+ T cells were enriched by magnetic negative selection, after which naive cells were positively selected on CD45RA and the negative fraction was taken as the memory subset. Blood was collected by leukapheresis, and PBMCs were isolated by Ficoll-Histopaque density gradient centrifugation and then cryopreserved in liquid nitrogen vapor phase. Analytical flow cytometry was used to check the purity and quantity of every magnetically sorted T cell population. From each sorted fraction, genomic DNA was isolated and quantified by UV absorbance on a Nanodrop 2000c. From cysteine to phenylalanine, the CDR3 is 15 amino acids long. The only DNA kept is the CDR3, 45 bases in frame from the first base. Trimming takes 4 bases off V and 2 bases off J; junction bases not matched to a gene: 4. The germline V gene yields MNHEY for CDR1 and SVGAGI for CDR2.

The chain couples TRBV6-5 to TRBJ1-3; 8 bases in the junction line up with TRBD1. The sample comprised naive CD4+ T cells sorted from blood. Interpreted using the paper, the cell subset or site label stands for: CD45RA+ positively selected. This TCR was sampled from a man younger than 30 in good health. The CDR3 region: CASSSTGGPGNTIYF. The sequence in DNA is TGTGCCAGCAGTTCAACAGGGGGTCCTGGAAACACCATATATTTT.